What follows are 22 T cell receptor beta chains derived from one specimen sequenced in a study of OX40 agonist ivuxolimab in advanced cancers. Produced via immunoSEQ multiplex PCR; TCRdb's table is partial and in-frame only. The sample lists around 65,000 clones; about 80% were seen once. Here the sequenced sample was CD4+ or CD8+ T cells sorted from blood, taken in a trial of the OX40 agonist ivuxolimab. The receptors were gathered from an adult with an advanced solid tumor such as melanoma, head and neck, liver or kidney cancer.

This clone was detected only once. This rearrangement joins TRBV19 to TRBJ2-3, with TRBD1 matching over 9 bases. This CDR3 has 16 amino acids. Per germline, CDR1 LNHDA and CDR2 SQIVND (reference sequence). The J segment lost 3 bases and the V segment lost 4 bases, leaving 8 bases of the junction unmatched. CDR3 coding DNA: TGTGCCAGTAGTACCCCAACAGGGGGCAAGACAGATACGCAGTATTTT. Translating gives CASSTPTGGKTDTQYF.

This rearrangement joins TRBV5-4 to TRBJ1-3; TRBD1 matches at 8 bases. The CDR3 covers 17 residues. Trimming took 4 bases from V and 0 from J; bases not matched to a gene: 9. Germline V gene data show CDR1 as SGHNT and CDR2 as YYREEE (reference sequence). The DNA of the CDR3 is TGTGCCAGCAGCCCCGGGACAGGACCTTTCTCTGGAAACACCATATATTTT. Translated, it gives CASSPGTGPFSGNTIYF.

The table lists this clone with a few counts. The chain carries TRBV5-4 and TRBJ2-7; 9 nucleotides line up with TRBD1. The V gene end was trimmed by 0 bases and the J gene end by 3 bases; junction bases not matched to a gene: 4. Looked up from germline, CDR1 is SGHNT and CDR2 is YYREEE (reference sequence). This CDR3 spans 15 amino acids. CDR3 in amino acids: CASSLGGQGNYEQYF. DNA of the CDR3: TGTGCCAGCAGCTTGGGGGGACAGGGTAACTACGAGCAGTACTTC. Full variable domain (rest looked up from reference TRBV5-4 and TRBJ2-7): ETGVTQSPTHLIKTRGQQVTLRCSSQSGHNTVSWYQQALGQGPQFIFQYYREEENGRGNFPPRFSGLQFPNYSSELNVNALELDDSALYLCASSLGGQGNYEQYFGPGTRLTVT.

This rearrangement joins TRBV2 to TRBJ1-6; TRBD1 aligns across 8 bases. V was clipped by 6 bases and J by 7 bases; unmatched bases: 5. The CDR3 runs 14 residues. Per the germline V gene, CDR1 is SNHLY and CDR2 is FYNNEI. DNA for the CDR3: TGTGCCAGCAGGGACAGGGTGGCCAATTCACCCCTCCACTTT. Protein: CASRDRVANSPLHF. Drawing the rest from reference TRBV2 and TRBJ1-6, the complete variable domain is EPEVTQTPSHQVTQMGQEVILRCVPISNHLYFYWYRQILGQKVEFLVSFYNNEISEKSEIFDDQFSVERPDGSNFTLKIRSTKLEDSAMYFCASRDRVANSPLHFGNGTRLTVT.

The chain combines TRBV10-3 with TRBJ1-1; a possible D gene is TRBD1 (5 bases). V was trimmed by 8 bases and J by 4 bases, leaving 14 bases between them. The germline gives CDR1 ENHRY, CDR2 SYGVKD. The CDR3 contains 13 residues. In DNA form, the CDR3 reads TGTGCCATCGAAACAGGAAAGGGCACTGAAGCTTTCTTT. This translates into CAIETGKGTEAFF.

The chain carries TRBV18 and TRBJ2-6; no definite D call. The CDR3 extends over 15 amino acids. In germline, CDR1 is KGHSH, CDR2 LQKENI. The germline V and J ends were trimmed by 2 bases and 0 bases, with 5 bases remaining between them. The CDR3 loop reads CASSPTLSGANVLTF. CDR3 DNA: TGTGCCAGCTCACCAACACTCTCTGGGGCCAACGTCCTGACTTTC.

This chain links TRBV2 with TRBJ1-2, with TRBD1 matching over 8 bases. Germline V gives CDR1 SNHLY, CDR2 FYNNEI. Trimming removed 6 bases from V and 1 base from J; junction bases left unmatched: 1. This CDR3 has 13 amino acids. The CDR3, as DNA: TGTGCCAGCAGGGGACAGGTTAACTATGGCTACACCTTC. Amino acid sequence: CASRGQVNYGYTF.

A single count supports this clone. The chain joins TRBV15 to TRBJ1-5; TRBD1 matches 9 bases. The CDR3 contains 14 residues. Trimming at V came to 8 bases and at J to 3 bases, leaving 5 bases not matched to a gene. Germline assignment: CDR1 LNHNV and CDR2 YYDKDF (reference sequence). CDR3 nucleotide sequence: TGTGCCACCCTAGGACAGGGGATCAATCAGCCCCAGCATTTT. Translation: CATLGQGINQPQHF.

V is TRBV18 and J is TRBJ1-1; 7 bases map to TRBD1. This CDR3 contains 12 residues. V shed 4 bases, J shed 7 bases, and the junction held 3 bases outside the gene matches. Germline V gene sequence: CDR1 KGHSH, CDR2 LQKENI. The CDR3 is CASSLGQVEAFF. The CDR3 DNA reads as TGTGCCAGCTCACTCGGACAGGTTGAAGCTTTCTTT.

V gene TRBV15 combines with J gene TRBJ2-7; TRBD1 or TRBD2 may be the D gene (5 bases each). The V and J ends lost 0 bases and 2 bases respectively, with 11 bases between them. This CDR3 is 15 amino acids long. Germline V gene lookup returns CDR1 LNHNV and CDR2 YYDKDF (reference sequence). The CDR3 sequence: CATSRDSRDPYEQYF. DNA for the CDR3: TGTGCCACCAGCAGAGATTCCCGGGACCCCTACGAGCAGTACTTC. Supplemented by reference TRBV15 and TRBJ2-7, the full variable domain reads DAMVIQNPRYQVTQFGKPVTLSCSQTLNHNVMYWYQQKSSQAPKLLFHYYDKDFNNEADTPDNFQSRRPNTSFCFLDIRSPGLGDTAMYLCATSRDSRDPYEQYFGPGTRLTVT.

The chain employs TRBV6-5 and TRBJ2-7, with TRBD2 matching over 8 bases. Germline trimming cut 7 bases from V and 0 bases from J; bases unmatched to any gene: 8. CDR1 is MNHEY and CDR2 is SVGAGI in the germline V gene. This CDR3 is built from 15 residues. The DNA for the CDR3 is TGTGCCAGCACCTCCGGCAGCGGGGGCTCCTACGAGCAGTACTTC. Residues: CASTSGSGGSYEQYF.

The chain joins TRBV19 to TRBJ1-1; D is ambiguous. Trimming left V 8 bases short and J 0 bases short, with 7 bases between. CDR1 and CDR2 (germline): LNHDA, SQIVND (reference sequence). CDR3 length equals 12 residues. The CDR3 here is CASWDLNTEAFF. DNA for the CDR3: TGTGCCAGTTGGGATCTGAACACTGAAGCTTTCTTT.

The V call is TRBV10-3, the J call TRBJ1-2, with unresolved D. The CDR3 contains 13 residues. Trimming cost V 7 bases and J 5 bases, with 14 bases left between them. CDR1 is ENHRY and CDR2 is SYGVKD in the germline V gene. In DNA form, the CDR3 reads TGTGCCATCACGGGAACACGGGAATATGGCTACACCTTC. Its protein is CAITGTREYGYTF.

This clone was observed once. Here the CDR3 reads CASSFGLRTSGRWELFF. In DNA form, the CDR3 reads TGTGCCAGCAGTTTCGGTCTGCGGACTAGCGGGAGGTGGGAGCTGTTTTTT. The chain combines TRBV28 with TRBJ2-2; the match to TRBD2 covers 14 bases. The germline V gene encodes CDR1 MDHEN and CDR2 SYDVKM. The trim removed 3 bases at V and 9 bases at J, leaving 9 bases unmatched. This CDR3 spans 17 amino acids.

Here the CDR3 DNA reads TGCGCCAGCAGCTTGGACCCGTCCACCGGGGAGCTGTTTTTT. Amino acids: CASSLDPSTGELFF. The rearrangement uses TRBV5-1 and TRBJ2-2; no firm D call. Germline V gives CDR1 SGHRS, CDR2 YFSETQ. Trimming took 0 bases from V and 4 from J, leaving 7 bases between them. The CDR3 contains 14 residues.

V usage is TRBV7-8 and J usage is TRBJ2-7; maybe TRBD1 (5 bases). V was pared by 3 bases and J by 7 bases, with 16 bases between. The CDR3 covers 14 residues. Germline values: CDR1 SGHVS, CDR2 FQNEAQ. CDR3 region: CASSFGRVLGEQYF. The DNA of the CDR3 is TGTGCCAGCAGCTTCGGCAGGGTTCTGGGTGAGCAGTACTTC.

The V call is TRBV5-1, the J call TRBJ1-2; no clear D. V shed 4 bases and J shed 8 bases, with 15 bases lying between them. This CDR3 comprises 13 residues. Germline CDR1 and CDR2: SGHRS and YFSETQ. The CDR3 loop is CASSKELDLGYTF. DNA for the CDR3: TGCGCCAGCAGCAAGGAGTTAGATTTAGGCTACACCTTC. The full variable domain, in which reference TRBV5-1 and TRBJ1-2 provide the parts outside the CDR3, is KAGVTQTPRYLIKTRGQQVTLSCSPISGHRSVSWYQQTPGQGLQFLFEYFSETQRNKGNFPGRFSGRQFSNSRSEMNVSTLELGDSALYLCASSKELDLGYTFGSGTRLTVV.

The chain carries TRBV9 and TRBJ1-4; D is undetermined. Germline CDR1 is SGDLS and CDR2 is YYNGEE. Trimming left V 0 bases short and J 7 bases short, with 13 bases between. CDR3 size: 15 residues. In DNA form, the CDR3 reads TGTGCCAGCAGCGTAGATGCCGGGGTCGGTGAAAAACTGTTTTTT. This encodes CASSVDAGVGEKLFF.

This clone appeared a single time. This rearrangement joins TRBV27 to TRBJ1-1, with D uncertain. CDR1 and CDR2 (germline): MNHEY, SMNVEV (reference sequence). The CDR3 length is 14 residues. Trimming shortened V by 0 bases and J by 4 bases, and 9 bases separated the two germline ends. CDR3 in amino acids: CASSLSSGSTEAFF. As DNA, the CDR3 is TGTGCCAGCAGTTTATCGAGTGGGAGCACTGAAGCTTTCTTT.

This chain links TRBV19 with TRBJ2-3; TRBD2 matches 14 bases. Germline CDR1 is LNHDA and CDR2 is SQIVND (reference sequence). This CDR3 has 17 amino acids. V trimming: 3 bases; J trimming: 4 bases; junction bases outside the gene matches: 6. The CDR3, as DNA: TGTGCCAGTAGTATCGGGACTAGCGGGAGTAGAGCAGATACGCAGTATTTT. It codes for CASSIGTSGSRADTQYF.

The chain's CDR3 is CASSLEGLAGQETQYF. Written as DNA, the CDR3 is TGCGCCAGCAGCTTGGAAGGACTAGCGGGCCAAGAGACCCAGTACTTC. The chain uses TRBV5-1 and TRBJ2-5, with TRBD2 identical over 11 bases. The ends lost 0 bases at V and 1 base at J; junction bases unmatched: 2. This CDR3 region has 16 residues. CDR1 is SGHRS and CDR2 is YFSETQ in the germline V gene.

The rearrangement joins TRBV5-5 to TRBJ2-5, with D unresolved. The J call is in doubt because the DNA end fits TRBJ2-7 better. The germline V gene encodes CDR1 SGHKS and CDR2 YYEKEE (reference sequence). The CDR3 consists of 14 residues. CDR3 coding DNA: TGTGCCAGCAGCTTGTTCGTTCAGTCCTACGAGCAGTACTTC. The encoded protein is CASSLFVQSYEQYF.